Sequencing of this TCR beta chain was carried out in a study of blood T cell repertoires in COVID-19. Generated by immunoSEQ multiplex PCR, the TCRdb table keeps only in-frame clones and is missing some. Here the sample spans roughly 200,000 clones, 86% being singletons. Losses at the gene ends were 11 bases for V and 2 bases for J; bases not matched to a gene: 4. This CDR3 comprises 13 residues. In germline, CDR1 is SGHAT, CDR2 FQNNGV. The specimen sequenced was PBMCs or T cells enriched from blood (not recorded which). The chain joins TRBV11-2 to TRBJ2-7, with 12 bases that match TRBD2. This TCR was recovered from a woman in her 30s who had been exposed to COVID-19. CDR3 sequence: CASSSGGAYEQYF. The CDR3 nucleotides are TGTGCCTCTTCTAGCGGGGGGGCCTACGAGCAGTACTTC.